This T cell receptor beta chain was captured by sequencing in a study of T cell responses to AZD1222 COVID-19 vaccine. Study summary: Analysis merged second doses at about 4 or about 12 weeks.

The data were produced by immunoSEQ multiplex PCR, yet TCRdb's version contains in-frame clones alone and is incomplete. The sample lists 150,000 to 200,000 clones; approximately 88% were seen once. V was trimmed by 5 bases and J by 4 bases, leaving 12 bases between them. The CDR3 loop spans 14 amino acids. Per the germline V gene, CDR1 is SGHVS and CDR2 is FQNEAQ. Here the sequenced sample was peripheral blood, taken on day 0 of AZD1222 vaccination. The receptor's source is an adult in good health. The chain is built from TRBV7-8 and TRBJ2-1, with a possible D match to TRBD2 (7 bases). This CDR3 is CASSEGGGYNEQFF. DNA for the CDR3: TGTGCCAGCAGCGAGGGAGGGGGTTACAATGAGCAGTTCTTC.